These T cell receptor beta chains were read from a single sample in a study of T cells in Graves' hyperthyroidism and ophthalmopathy. TCRdb re-derived calls from the multiplex PCR reads in MiXCR, one entry per CDR3 protein. The data contain about 180,000 distinct CDR3 sequences, 17% of them singletons. Sequencing used blood. These receptor sequences come from a woman aged 50 to 60 with Graves' hyperthyroidism. The CDR3 runs from the conserved cysteine through the conserved F or W. Fields, in order: clone size, D gene, J gene, V gene, CDR3 protein, CDR3 DNA. A D gene is named only where the DNA matches it firmly. The listing skips clone size in some rows; elsewhere it reads once, few, many or a size class.

clone_size: NA; d_call: TRBD1; j_call: TRBJ2-1; v_call: TRBV29-1; cdr3_aa: CSVGKRQGWNEQFF; cdr3_nt: TGCAGCGTCGGAAAAAGACAGGGATGGAATGAGCAGTTCTTC
clone_size: NA; d_call: NA; j_call: TRBJ1-4; v_call: TRBV5-8; cdr3_aa: CASSLSTDPTNEKLFF; cdr3_nt: TGTGCCAGCAGTTTGTCGACGGACCCAACTAATGAAAAACTGTTTTTT
clone_size: many; d_call: NA; j_call: TRBJ2-5; v_call: TRBV2; cdr3_aa: CASSEGQETQYF; cdr3_nt: TGTGCCAGCAGTGAGGGCCAAGAGACCCAGTACTTC
clone_size: many; d_call: NA; j_call: TRBJ2-3; v_call: TRBV7-2; cdr3_aa: CASSHGMGDTQYF; cdr3_nt: TGTGCCAGCAGCCATGGTATGGGGGATACGCAGTATTTT
clone_size: many; d_call: NA; j_call: TRBJ1-1; v_call: TRBV10-3; cdr3_aa: CAISESMGRGTEAFF; cdr3_nt: TGTGCCATCAGTGAATCAATGGGGAGGGGGACTGAAGCTTTCTTT
clone_size: many; d_call: NA; j_call: TRBJ2-1; v_call: TRBV5-1; cdr3_aa: CASSQGGGAYNEQFF; cdr3_nt: TGCGCCAGCAGCCAGGGCGGCGGGGCCTACAATGAGCAGTTCTTC
clone_size: many; d_call: NA; j_call: TRBJ2-1; v_call: TRBV7-9; cdr3_aa: CASSHGTYNEQFF; cdr3_nt: TGTGCCAGCAGCCATGGGACCTACAATGAGCAGTTCTTC
clone_size: few; d_call: TRBD1; j_call: TRBJ1-4; v_call: TRBV7-2; cdr3_aa: CASSRRGQGATNEKLFF; cdr3_nt: TGTGCCAGCAGTAGGAGAGGACAGGGGGCGACTAATGAAAAACTGTTTTTT
clone_size: many; d_call: NA; j_call: TRBJ1-2; v_call: TRBV3-1; cdr3_aa: CASSQGGGVYGYTF; cdr3_nt: TGTGCCAGCAGCCAAGGAGGAGGGGTTTATGGCTACACCTTC
clone_size: NA; d_call: NA; j_call: TRBJ2-6; v_call: TRBV14; cdr3_aa: CASSPTRVLVSGANVLTF; cdr3_nt: TGTGCCAGCAGCCCTACACGGGTACTAGTCTCTGGGGCCAACGTCCTGACTTTC
clone_size: NA; d_call: NA; j_call: TRBJ1-1; v_call: TRBV28; cdr3_aa: CASSPRDPAEAFF; cdr3_nt: TGTGCCAGCAGTCCCAGGGACCCGGCTGAAGCTTTCTTT
clone_size: few; d_call: NA; j_call: TRBJ2-7; v_call: TRBV5-1; cdr3_aa: CASSWRDTQGEQYF; cdr3_nt: TGCGCCAGCAGCTGGCGGGACACCCAAGGCGAGCAGTACTTC
clone_size: NA; d_call: NA; j_call: TRBJ1-2; v_call: TRBV28; cdr3_aa: CASSPEVPYYGYTF; cdr3_nt: TGTGCCAGCAGTCCAGAGGTCCCTTACTATGGCTACACCTTC
clone_size: many; d_call: TRBD2; j_call: TRBJ2-7; v_call: TRBV28; cdr3_aa: CASSPRGGGADEQYF; cdr3_nt: TGTGCCAGCAGTCCCCGTGGCGGGGGGGCAGACGAGCAGTACTTC
clone_size: many; d_call: NA; j_call: TRBJ2-7; v_call: TRBV28; cdr3_aa: CASSLFRGRAEQYF; cdr3_nt: TGTGCCAGCAGTTTATTTCGGGGGCGCGCCGAGCAGTACTTC
clone_size: NA; d_call: NA; j_call: TRBJ2-5; v_call: TRBV5-1; cdr3_aa: CASSSTATQETQYF; cdr3_nt: TGCGCCAGCAGCTCTACAGCAACCCAAGAGACCCAGTACTTC
clone_size: many; d_call: NA; j_call: TRBJ1-5; v_call: TRBV20-1; cdr3_aa: CSALLRVGNQPQHF; cdr3_nt: TGCAGTGCTCTCCTAAGGGTTGGCAATCAGCCCCAGCATTTT
clone_size: many; d_call: NA; j_call: TRBJ1-1; v_call: TRBV5-1; cdr3_aa: CASSLAAENTEAFF; cdr3_nt: TGCGCCAGCAGCTTGGCGGCAGAGAACACTGAAGCTTTCTTT
clone_size: once; d_call: NA; j_call: TRBJ2-2; v_call: TRBV11-1; cdr3_aa: CASSLPTGFTGELFF; cdr3_nt: TGTGCCAGCAGCCTACCTACAGGGTTCACCGGGGAGCTGTTTTTT
clone_size: many; d_call: NA; j_call: TRBJ2-7; v_call: TRBV6-1; cdr3_aa: CASRKSSSYEQYF; cdr3_nt: TGTGCCAGCAGAAAAAGTAGCTCCTACGAGCAGTACTTC
clone_size: few; d_call: TRBD1; j_call: TRBJ1-1; v_call: TRBV5-6; cdr3_aa: CASSLFTGGGWTEAFF; cdr3_nt: TGTGCCAGCAGCTTGTTCACAGGGGGCGGGTGGACTGAAGCTTTCTTT
clone_size: many; d_call: TRBD2; j_call: TRBJ2-3; v_call: TRBV2; cdr3_aa: CASTRGIAGGSDTQYF; cdr3_nt: TGTGCCAGCACCCGCGGGATAGCGGGGGGGTCAGATACGCAGTATTTT
clone_size: many; d_call: TRBD2; j_call: TRBJ2-5; v_call: TRBV4-1; cdr3_aa: CASSKLGAGGAPETQYF; cdr3_nt: TGCGCCAGCAGCAAGTTAGGGGCGGGGGGCGCACCAGAGACCCAGTACTTC
clone_size: many; d_call: TRBD1; j_call: TRBJ2-7; v_call: TRBV28; cdr3_aa: CASSFGRQGSYEQYF; cdr3_nt: TGTGCCAGCAGTTTTGGGAGACAGGGATCCTACGAGCAGTACTTC
clone_size: few; d_call: NA; j_call: TRBJ2-3; v_call: TRBV19; cdr3_aa: CASSIGTFITDTQYF; cdr3_nt: TGTGCCAGTAGTATAGGGACATTTATAACAGATACGCAGTATTTT
clone_size: few; d_call: NA; j_call: TRBJ1-3; v_call: TRBV3-1; cdr3_aa: CASSQEGGADTIYF; cdr3_nt: TGTGCCAGCAGCCAAGAGGGGGGCGCGGACACCATATATTTT
clone_size: few; d_call: NA; j_call: TRBJ2-5; v_call: TRBV6-2/TRBV6-3; cdr3_aa: CASSYSLGAETQYF; cdr3_nt: TGTGCCAGCAGTTACTCCCTCGGGGCTGAGACCCAGTACTTC
clone_size: many; d_call: NA; j_call: TRBJ1-4; v_call: TRBV18; cdr3_aa: CAAKGTTNEKLFF; cdr3_nt: TGTGCCGCAAAGGGAACGACTAATGAAAAACTGTTTTTT
clone_size: many; d_call: NA; j_call: TRBJ2-7; v_call: TRBV7-2; cdr3_aa: CASSLVAGLWRRTVYEQYF; cdr3_nt: TGTGCCAGCAGCTTAGTTGCAGGGTTATGGAGGCGTACTGTATACGAGCAGTACTTC
clone_size: many; d_call: TRBD1; j_call: TRBJ1-1; v_call: TRBV12-3/TRBV12-4; cdr3_aa: CASSSRTGVSTEAFF; cdr3_nt: TGTGCCAGCAGTTCCAGGACAGGGGTAAGCACTGAAGCTTTCTTT
clone_size: many; d_call: TRBD1; j_call: TRBJ1-1; v_call: TRBV25-1; cdr3_aa: CASSELGTGREAFF; cdr3_nt: TGTGCCAGCAGTGAACTCGGGACAGGACGAGAAGCTTTCTTT
clone_size: few; d_call: NA; j_call: TRBJ2-7; v_call: TRBV4-2; cdr3_aa: CASSQEGGQNSYEQYF; cdr3_nt: TGTGCCAGCAGCCAAGAGGGTGGACAGAACTCCTACGAGCAGTACTTC
clone_size: many; d_call: TRBD1; j_call: TRBJ1-4; v_call: TRBV7-8; cdr3_aa: CASSLNRGEKLFF; cdr3_nt: TGTGCCAGCAGCTTAAACAGGGGTGAAAAACTGTTTTTT